This entry describes one TCR beta chain. Its cognate antigen is unknown. These data originate in a study of vaccination and CD4 T cells after COVID-19. At the level of the study: Two Hispanic individuals were among six male and four female convalescent patients. Study-level points and caveats: The rise in median SARS-CoV-2-reactive clonotypes, from around 19 to 38, was not significant. The study sampled relatively few convalescent patients and omitted early post-infection timepoints.

The germline V gene encodes CDR1 DFQATT and CDR2 SNEGSKA (reference sequence). The CDR3 is 15 residues long. Deletions cut 0 bases from V and 2 bases from J, with 11 bases between. The sample's treatment: roughly 11-day PBMC culture with coronavirus spike peptide pools or control peptides (ViraFEST assay). Before the COVID-19 pandemic (2011-2018), CD4+ T cells were obtained from the unexposed donor. Sequence data for DNA of cultured CD4+ T cells were generated by the Oncomine TCR Beta short-read assay. TCRdb reprocessed the PCR reads with MiXCR, giving one entry per CDR3 protein. Among 4,000 to 6,000 distinct CDR3 sequences listed, 60% were seen once.

This receptor was identified in a human donor in good health. The sequencing input was CD4+ T cells from blood, cultured in vitro. The chain has TRBV20-1 and TRBJ1-5; D possibly corresponds to TRBD1 (5 bases). CDR3 region: CSARDGGLGNQPQHF. The CDR3 bases are TGCAGTGCTAGAGATGGGGGTCTTGGCAATCAGCCCCAGCATTTT.